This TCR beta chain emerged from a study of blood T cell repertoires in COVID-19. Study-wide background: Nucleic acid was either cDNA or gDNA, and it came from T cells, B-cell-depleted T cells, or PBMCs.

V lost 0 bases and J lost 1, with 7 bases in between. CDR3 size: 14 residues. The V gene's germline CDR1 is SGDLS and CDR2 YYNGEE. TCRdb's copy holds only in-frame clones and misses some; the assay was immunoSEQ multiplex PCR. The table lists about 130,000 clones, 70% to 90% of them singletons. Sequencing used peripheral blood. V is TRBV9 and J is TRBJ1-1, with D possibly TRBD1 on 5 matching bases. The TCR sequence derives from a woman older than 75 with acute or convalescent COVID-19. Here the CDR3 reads CASSVEQGNTEAFF. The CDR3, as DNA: TGTGCCAGCAGCGTAGAGCAGGGGAACACTGAAGCTTTCTTT.